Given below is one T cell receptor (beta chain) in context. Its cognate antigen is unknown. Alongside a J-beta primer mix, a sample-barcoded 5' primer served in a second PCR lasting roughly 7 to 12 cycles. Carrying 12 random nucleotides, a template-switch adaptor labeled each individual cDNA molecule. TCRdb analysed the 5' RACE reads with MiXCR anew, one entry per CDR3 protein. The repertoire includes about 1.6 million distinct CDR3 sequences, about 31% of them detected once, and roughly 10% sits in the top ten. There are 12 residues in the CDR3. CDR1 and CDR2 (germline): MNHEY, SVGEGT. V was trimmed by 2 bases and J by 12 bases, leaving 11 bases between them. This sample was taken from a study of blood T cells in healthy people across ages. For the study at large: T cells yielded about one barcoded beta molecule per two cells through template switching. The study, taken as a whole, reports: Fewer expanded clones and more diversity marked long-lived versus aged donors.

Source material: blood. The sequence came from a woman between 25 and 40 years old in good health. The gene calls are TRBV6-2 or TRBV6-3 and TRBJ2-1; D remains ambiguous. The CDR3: CASSYPTSRQFF. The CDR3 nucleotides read TGTGCCAGCAGTTACCCCACCTCGAGGCAGTTCTTC.